This T cell receptor (beta chain) was captured in a study of blood T cell repertoires in COVID-19. Profiled with immunoSEQ multiplex PCR; TCRdb holds only in-frame clones, not every one. The table includes around 140,000 clones, 80% to 90% detected once. The CDR3 has 15 amino acids. Unmatched junction bases numbered 7, after V lost 6 bases and J lost 5 bases. The germline gives CDR1 MDHEN, CDR2 SYDVKM. Recovered Cohort 3 donors showed two negative PCRs, clearance, or symptom resolution. Material: PBMCs or T cells enriched from blood (not recorded which). The source is a man in his fifties or sixties who had recovered from COVID-19. The V call is TRBV28, the J call TRBJ2-5; TRBD2 matches 12 bases. CDR3 sequence: CASSLAGGPVETQYF. The CDR3 bases are TGTGCCAGCAGCCTAGCGGGAGGGCCAGTGGAGACCCAGTACTTC.